This T cell receptor (beta chain) was sequenced during a study of T cells in narcolepsy. The overall study: Healthy controls were enrolled alongside patients with narcolepsy type 1 or type 2.

About this clone: As yet, its antigen is unknown.

TCRdb's copy holds only in-frame clones and misses some; the assay was immunoSEQ multiplex PCR. The data show nearly 35,000 clones, 81% seen once. Study conclusions and caveats: HCRT-specific and TRIB2-specific autoreactive clonotypes appeared among same-patient CSF and blood CD4+ clonotypes.

What was sequenced was memory (CD45RA-) CD4+ T cells from blood. The sequence was collected from a human donor in good health.

The CDR3 sequence: CASRTRQGAYEQYF. In DNA, the CDR3 is TGTGCCAGCAGAACCAGACAGGGGGCATACGAGCAGTACTTC. The V call is TRBV6-6, the J call TRBJ2-5; 10 bases are a match to TRBD1. The J call may be mistaken, given a closer DNA end match to TRBJ2-7. The CDR3 totals 14 residues. Germline CDR1 MNHNY, CDR2 SVGAGI (reference sequence).